The next 18 T cell receptor beta chains were all read from a single sample in a study of radiation and T cells in renal cell carcinoma. Repertoires were generated with immunoSEQ multiplex PCR, while TCRdb's copy carries only in-frame clones and drops some. The sample holds roughly 90,000 clones; over 80% are singletons and the top ten take more than 9%. The time point: blood 4 weeks post-SBRT, at nephrectomy. Specified treatment: 15 Gy SBRT to primary tumor, nephrectomy 4 weeks later. The sample here was blood, taken from a patient whose treatment included radiotherapy and nephrectomy. The receptors here all came from a man over 45 with renal cell carcinoma.

This clone was found a few times. The chain links TRBV14 to TRBJ2-6, with D possibly TRBD1 on 8 matching bases. V was trimmed by 4 bases and J by 3 bases, leaving 22 bases between them. Per germline, CDR1 SGHDN and CDR2 FVKESK. The CDR3 loop spans 19 amino acids. The CDR3 sequence: CASSPIGGQGAHGANVLTF. The CDR3 coding sequence is TGTGCCAGCAGCCCAATCGGGGGGCAGGGGGCGCATGGGGCCAACGTCCTGACTTTC.

The chain recombines TRBV11-2 with TRBJ2-5; D remains unclear. V lost 3 bases, J lost 1 base, and 6 bases lay in between. This CDR3 contains 13 residues. Germline-derived CDR1 and CDR2 are SGHAT and FQNNGV. CDR3 amino acids: CASSLAPQETQYF. The CDR3 nucleotides are TGTGCCAGCAGCTTGGCTCCCCAAGAGACCCAGTACTTC. The whole variable domain, remainder taken from reference TRBV11-2 and TRBJ2-5, is EAGVAQSPRYKIIEKRQSVAFWCNPISGHATLYWYQQILGQGPKLLIQFQNNGVVDDSQLPKDRFSAERLKGVDSTLKIQPAKLEDSAVYLCASSLAPQETQYFGPGTRLLVL.

This sequence joins TRBV27 and TRBJ2-3; D is perhaps TRBD2 (5 bases). There are 15 residues in the CDR3. The V end lost 2 bases, the J end lost 8 bases, and 17 bases lay between the germline ends. The germline gives CDR1 MNHEY, CDR2 SMNVEV (reference sequence). CDR3 sequence reads: CASSLQPDTSGTQYF. The CDR3 DNA follows: TGTGCCAGCAGTTTACAACCCGATACTAGTGGTACGCAGTATTTT.

The chain employs TRBV19 and TRBJ2-2, with TRBD1 identical over 8 bases. Per germline, CDR1 LNHDA and CDR2 SQIVND (reference sequence). V shed 6 bases, J shed 5 bases, and the junction held 14 bases outside the gene matches. The CDR3 extends over 17 amino acids. Here the CDR3 DNA reads TGTGCCAGTAGACCCGCCAGGGGGCCCTCAGGGACCGGGGAGCTGTTTTTT. It encodes CASRPARGPSGTGELFF. Full variable domain (rest looked up from reference TRBV19 and TRBJ2-2): DGGITQSPKYLFRKEGQNVTLSCEQNLNHDAMYWYRQDPGQGLRLIYYSQIVNDFQKGDIAEGYSVSREKKESFPLTVTSAQKNPTAFYLCASRPARGPSGTGELFFGEGSRLTVL.

V and J are TRBV19 and TRBJ1-3, with D perhaps TRBD1 (6 bases). This CDR3 spans 16 amino acids. The V gene's germline CDR1 is LNHDA and CDR2 SQIVND (reference sequence). V was clipped by 6 bases and J by 1 base, with 16 bases between them. CDR3 in amino acids: CASRDNMGTSGNTIYF. CDR3 nucleotide sequence: TGTGCCAGTAGGGATAACATGGGGACATCTGGAAACACCATATATTTT.

The chain couples TRBV19 to TRBJ2-3, with D perhaps TRBD1 (5 bases). Trimming took 3 bases from V and 0 from J, leaving 16 bases between them. The CDR3 has 17 residues. From germline, CDR1 is LNHDA and CDR2 SQIVND (reference sequence). The CDR3, as DNA: TGTGCCAGTAGTATGGGGCAGTCCCCTCCTAGCACAGATACGCAGTATTTT. As protein: CASSMGQSPPSTDTQYF.

This clone showed up just a few times. The chain links TRBV7-2 to TRBJ1-1; 7 nucleotides align to TRBD1. The V segment lost 2 bases and the J segment 5 bases; nucleotides outside the gene matches: 2. CDR3 size: 13 residues. In germline, CDR1 is SGHTA, CDR2 FQGNSA. The CDR3 coding sequence is TGTGCCAGCAGCTTAACAGGGGATACTGAAGCTTTCTTT. Translation: CASSLTGDTEAFF.

The chain joins TRBV6-1 to TRBJ1-5; D call uncertain. CDR1 and CDR2 (germline): MNHNS, SASEGT. The CDR3 has 13 amino acids. Deletions cut 5 bases from V and 2 bases from J, with 7 bases between. The CDR3 DNA follows: TGTGCCAGCAGTACGGACGGCAATCAGCCCCAGCATTTT. The encoded protein is CASSTDGNQPQHF.

The CDR3 sequence is CASGETQYF. Here the CDR3 DNA reads TGTGCCAGCGGGGAGACCCAGTACTTC. V is TRBV6-5 and J is TRBJ2-5, with unresolved D. The CDR3 loop spans 9 amino acids. The germline V gene has CDR1 MNHEY and CDR2 SVGAGI. V dropped 8 bases and J dropped 5 bases, with 3 bases sitting between them.

The chain has TRBV7-9 and TRBJ2-7; TRBD1 agrees at 7 bases. Germline CDR1 reads SEHNR; CDR2 reads FQNEAQ (reference sequence). With 6 bases clipped from V and 0 bases from J, the junction kept 14 bases outside the gene matches. The CDR3 extends over 17 amino acids. This CDR3 is CASSLYRGQGVSYEQYF. In DNA form, the CDR3 reads TGTGCCAGCAGTCTCTATAGGGGCCAGGGGGTCTCCTACGAGCAGTACTTC.

The chain carries TRBV19 and TRBJ2-1; TRBD2 agrees at 13 bases. CDR3 size: 17 residues. Germline loops: CDR1 LNHDA, CDR2 SQIVND (reference sequence). The V gene end was trimmed by 7 bases and the J gene end by 9 bases; junction bases not matched to a gene: 15. DNA for the CDR3: TGTGCCAGTATTGGACTAGCGGGAGCCCGTTCGGGGGGTGAGCAGTTCTTC. Its translation: CASIGLAGARSGGEQFF.

This chain connects TRBV10-3 to TRBJ1-4; no reliable D call. The length of the CDR3 is 15 residues. Germline CDR1 reads ENHRY; CDR2 reads SYGVKD. Trimming took off 0 bases at V and 0 bases at J, with 5 bases between the two ends. CDR3: CAISESTTTNEKLFF. The DNA of the CDR3 is TGTGCCATCAGTGAGTCAACTACAACTAATGAAAAACTGTTTTTT.

The chain is built from TRBV30 and TRBJ2-6; D perhaps matches TRBD1 (6 bases). Germline V gene sequence: CDR1 GTSNPN, CDR2 SVGIG (reference sequence). Trimming took 4 bases from V and 0 from J, leaving 16 bases between them. The CDR3 covers 17 residues. CDR3 nucleotides: TGTGCCTGGACTGTGGGACATTTACGCTCTGGGGCCAACGTCCTGACTTTC. Amino acids: CAWTVGHLRSGANVLTF.

CDR3 bases: TGTGCCAGCTCACCTCTCGGAACTGGACAGTACTTC. The encoded protein is CASSPLGTGQYF. The genes are TRBV18 and TRBJ2-7; D is undetermined. This CDR3 region has 12 residues. Trimming shortened V by 3 bases and J by 10 bases, and 13 bases separated the two germline ends. Germline CDR1 is KGHSH and CDR2 is LQKENI. Variable domain in full (rest from reference TRBV18 and TRBJ2-7): NAGVMQNPRHLVRRRGQEARLRCSPMKGHSHVYWYRQLPEEGLKFMVYLQKENIIDESGMPKERFSAEFPKEGPSILRIQQVVRGDSAAYFCASSPLGTGQYFGPGTRLTVT.

V gene TRBV9 combines with J gene TRBJ2-1; D is unresolved. This CDR3 has 14 residues. Germline-derived CDR1 and CDR2 are SGDLS and YYNGEE. The V end lost 5 bases, the J end lost 0 bases, and 9 bases lay between the germline ends. This chain's CDR3 is CASRATSSYNEQFF. CDR3 sequence (DNA): TGTGCCAGCAGAGCGACAAGCTCCTACAATGAGCAGTTCTTC.

The sample holds a few counts of this clone. The J gene is TRBJ2-7, the V gene TRBV6-5, with a tentative D call TRBD1 (5 bases). This CDR3 is 14 amino acids long. The germline CDR1 and CDR2 sequences are MNHEY and SVGAGI. V was cut by 4 bases and J by 2 bases, with 12 bases left in between. This CDR3 is CASSFGHRAYEQYF. CDR3 DNA sequence: TGTGCCAGCAGTTTCGGACACCGTGCCTACGAGCAGTACTTC.

The chain employs TRBV18 and TRBJ2-3; 7 bases are shared with TRBD2. CDR1 KGHSH and CDR2 LQKENI come from the germline V gene. V dropped 3 bases and J dropped 8; count of bases not matched to a gene: 14. The CDR3 contains 16 residues. For the CDR3, the DNA is TGTGCCAGCTCACCTGAGCGGGATTCATCTATGGCTACGCAGTATTTT. This encodes CASSPERDSSMATQYF.

DNA for the CDR3: TGCGCCAGCAGACGACAGGGACCGCTTACAAAAGATACGCAGTATTTT. Translated: CASRRQGPLTKDTQYF. The rearrangement joins TRBV5-1 to TRBJ2-3, with 7 bases fitting TRBD1. The CDR3 spans 16 residues. Per the germline V gene, CDR1 is SGHRS and CDR2 is YFSETQ. The J segment lost 5 bases and the V segment lost 5 bases, leaving 14 bases of the junction unmatched.